A single sample gave rise to the 26 T cell receptor beta chains below, sequenced in a study of primary melanoma T cells and metastatic recurrence. Clones were read by immunoSEQ multiplex PCR, and TCRdb kept only the in-frame ones, dropping some. The table lists a few dozen clones. The sequencing input was melanoma tumor tissue. The receptors were sampled from a human donor with melanoma.

The chain links TRBV6-8 to TRBJ2-3; 15 bases fit TRBD2. This CDR3 is built from 17 residues. Per the germline V gene, CDR1 is MNHGY and CDR2 is SAAAGT. Trimming cost V 2 bases and J 6 bases; bases outside gene matches: 6. CDR3 DNA: TGTGCCAGCAGTTACAGGACTAGCGGGGGGGTATGGGATACGCAGTATTTT. Residues: CASSYRTSGGVWDTQYF.

The CDR3 bases are TGCGCCAGCAGCCAAGCAACTAGGGACACCGGGGAGCTGTTTTTT. Protein product: CASSQATRDTGELFF. The chain combines TRBV1 with TRBJ2-2; the tabulated D call, TRBD2, remains unverified against the DNA. TRBV1 is tagged as a pseudogene. This CDR3 is 15 amino acids long.

The rearrangement links TRBV29-1 to TRBJ2-3; 9 bases line up with TRBD2. CDR3 length equals 16 residues. The J segment lost 3 bases and the V segment lost 0 bases, leaving 7 bases of the junction unmatched. CDR1 SQVTM and CDR2 ANQGSEA come from the germline V gene. In DNA, the CDR3 is TGCAGCGTTGAAGATCCGGCTAGCGGGGTGACAGATACGCAGTATTTT. Translated, it gives CSVEDPASGVTDTQYF.

V usage is TRBV6-1 and J usage is TRBJ2-7; no reliable D call. This CDR3 region has 12 residues. Trimming removed 1 base at V and 6 bases at J, with 7 bases between. In germline, CDR1 is MNHNS, CDR2 SASEGT. CDR3 bases: TGTGCCAGCAGTGAAGGGGCCCCCGAGCAGTACGTC. It specifies CASSEGAPEQYV.

This sequence joins TRBV11-3 and TRBJ2-3; possibly TRBD2 for D (6 bases). The length of the CDR3 is 15 residues. Germline V gene data show CDR1 as SGHNT and CDR2 as YENEEA. Trimming cost V 3 bases and J 0 bases, with 10 bases left between them. The CDR3 DNA is TGTGCCAGCAGCTTGGAGGGGTCCAGCACAGATACGCAGTATTTT. The encoded protein is CASSLEGSSTDTQYF.

The chain has TRBV11-3 and TRBJ2-4, with D tentatively TRBD1 (6 bases). Germline CDR1 and CDR2: SGHNT and YENEEA. This CDR3 has 15 amino acids. V lost 3 bases and J 3 bases, leaving 12 bases between the germline ends. This CDR3 is CASSLDSTGKNIQYF. CDR3 in DNA: TGTGCCAGCAGCTTGGATTCGACAGGCAAAAACATTCAGTACTTC.

The V and J genes are TRBV23-1 and TRBJ2-4; 7 nucleotides match TRBD2. TRBV23-1 is filed as an ORF, its function uncertain. The V gene end was trimmed by 6 bases and the J gene end by 4 bases; junction bases not matched to a gene: 6. The CDR3 is 14 amino acids. The CDR3 coding sequence is TGCGCCAGCAGCACCGCCGGGGGGAAAAACATTCAGTACTTC. It translates to CASSTAGGKNIQYF.

This CDR3 is CASSTRTSYLPDTQYF. Written as DNA, the CDR3 is TGTGCCAGCAGCACCCGGACTAGCTATCTGCCAGATACGCAGTATTTT. This chain uses TRBV11-3 with TRBJ2-3, with 8 nucleotides matching TRBD2. In germline, CDR1 is SGHNT, CDR2 YENEEA. V lost 5 bases and J lost 4; bases outside the gene matches: 11. The CDR3 sequence is 16 residues long.

J is TRBJ2-6 and V is TRBV6-8, with D unresolved. This CDR3 spans 16 amino acids. Germline values: CDR1 MNHGY, CDR2 SAAAGT. V was trimmed by 5 bases and J by 0 bases, leaving 11 bases between them. The CDR3 sequence: CASSSLVSSGANVLTF. The CDR3, as DNA: TGTGCCAGCAGTAGTTTGGTCAGCTCTGGGGCCAACGTCCTGACTTTC.

The chain joins TRBV14 to TRBJ2-3; a weak D match, TRBD1 (6 bases). There are 14 residues in the CDR3. Germline-derived CDR1 and CDR2 are SGHDN and FVKESK. V lost 4 bases to trimming and J lost 6 bases, with 14 bases between them. The CDR3 loop reads CASSPGQLSDTQYF. CDR3 DNA sequence: TGTGCCAGCAGCCCAGGACAGTTGTCGGATACGCAGTATTTT.

This clone has a single count. This sequence joins TRBV19 and TRBJ2-5; D possibly corresponds to TRBD1 (6 bases). The CDR3 spans 13 residues. The germline V and J ends were trimmed by 5 bases and 4 bases, with 11 bases remaining between them. Germline-derived CDR1 and CDR2 are LNHDA and SQIVND (reference sequence). For the CDR3, the DNA is TGTGCCAGTAGTGGAAGACAGGTAGAGACCCAGTACTTC. This codes for CASSGRQVETQYF.

The gene calls are TRBV6-8 and TRBJ2-6, with D uncertain. The germline V gene encodes CDR1 MNHGY and CDR2 SAAAGT. V was cut by 2 bases and J by 2 bases, with 7 bases left in between. This CDR3 spans 15 amino acids. The CDR3 region is CASSYREAGANVLTF. Here the CDR3 DNA reads TGTGCCAGCAGTTACCGTGAAGCTGGGGCCAACGTCCTGACTTTC.

This rearrangement joins TRBV11-3 to TRBJ2-2, with 11 bases matching TRBD2. Germline V lookup: CDR1 SGHNT, CDR2 YENEEA. This CDR3 spans 18 amino acids. J lost 6 bases, V lost 2 bases, and 11 bases had no gene match. In DNA, the CDR3 is TGTGCCAGCAGCTTAAATTATGCCGGGACTAGCGGTCCCGGGGAGCTGTTTTTT. It encodes CASSLNYAGTSGPGELFF.

This sequence joins TRBV29-1 and TRBJ2-5, with 9 bases aligning to TRBD2. V gave up 7 bases and J gave up 5 bases; unmatched junction bases: 14. From germline, CDR1 is SQVTM and CDR2 ANQGSEA. The CDR3 is 15 residues long. The CDR3 sequence is CSAASPAGGLETQYF. The DNA of the CDR3 is TGCAGCGCCGCGAGCCCAGCGGGGGGCCTGGAGACCCAGTACTTC.

V usage is TRBV7-6 and J usage is TRBJ1-2; no clear D. Trimming stripped 1 base from V and 1 base from J, with 7 bases between. Germline V gene lookup returns CDR1 SGHVS and CDR2 FNYEAQ. This CDR3 is 14 amino acids long. CDR3: CASSLERINYGYTF. Here the CDR3 DNA reads TGTGCCAGCAGCTTAGAAAGGATTAACTATGGCTACACCTTC.

The chain employs TRBV7-1 and TRBJ1-1; D is unresolved. TRBV7-1 is labeled an ORF, and its function is uncertain. The V end was cut by 5 bases, the J end by 6 bases, with 13 bases between. The CDR3 has 13 amino acids. CDR3 protein: CASSIKDGAEAFF. CDR3 nucleotide sequence: TGTGCCAGCAGCATCAAAGATGGAGCTGAAGCTTTCTTT.

This clone appeared once. The V call is TRBV6-8, the J call TRBJ2-3, with D maybe TRBD1 (8 bases). The V and J ends lost 2 bases and 4 bases respectively, with 13 bases between them. CDR3 length equals 15 residues. Germline values: CDR1 MNHGY, CDR2 SAAAGT. CDR3 residues: CASSYQGAGADTQYF. CDR3 DNA sequence: TGTGCCAGCAGTTACCAGGGGGCGGGGGCAGATACGCAGTATTTT.

V usage is TRBV25-1 and J usage is TRBJ1-1, with 8 bases that match TRBD1. CDR1 is MGHDK, CDR2 SYGVNS, per germline. CDR3 length: 14 amino acids. Trimming at V came to 5 bases and at J to 4 bases, leaving 6 bases not matched to a gene. The CDR3 region is CASSTGGWGTEAFF. CDR3 bases: TGTGCCAGCAGTACAGGGGGTTGGGGCACTGAAGCTTTCTTT.

This chain links TRBV28 with TRBJ1-1; D is uncertain. The CDR3 length is 13 residues. Germline CDR1 is MDHEN and CDR2 is SYDVKM. V was cut by 5 bases and J by 4 bases, with 11 bases left in between. CDR3 in amino acids: CASSKRVSTEAFF. The DNA of the CDR3 is TGTGCCAGCAGTAAAAGAGTTAGCACTGAAGCTTTCTTT.

The table lists this clone with a count of one. This chain links TRBV6-8 with TRBJ1-2; D unclear. The CDR3 is 12 residues long. Germline CDR1 is MNHGY and CDR2 is SAAAGT. This CDR3 is CVVGRTNYGYTF. The CDR3 DNA sequence: TGTGTCGTCGGCAGGACTAACTATGGCTACACCTTC.

This clone appeared once. The J gene is TRBJ2-6, the V gene TRBV29-1; a possible D gene is TRBD1 (5 bases). The CDR3 sequence is 14 residues long. Germline CDR1 is SQVTM and CDR2 is ANQGSEA. Trimming removed 7 bases at V and 4 bases at J, with 14 bases between. CDR3 region: CSARVGEGANVLTF. Written as DNA, the CDR3 is TGCAGCGCCAGGGTGGGTGAAGGGGCCAACGTCCTGACTTTC.

This chain connects TRBV2 to TRBJ2-2; either TRBD1 or TRBD2 may fit D (5 bases each). V lost 7 bases, J lost 10 bases, and 19 bases lay in between. CDR3 size: 14 residues. Germline V lookup: CDR1 SNHLY, CDR2 FYNNEI. The CDR3 DNA follows: TGTGCCAGCAAAAATAGGGGCGGGCCTGAGGAGCTGTTTTTT. Protein sequence: CASKNRGGPEELFF.

The chain couples TRBV15 to TRBJ2-5; D may be TRBD1 (6 bases). The CDR3 is made up of 15 amino acids. Germline-derived CDR1 and CDR2 are LNHNV and YYDKDF (reference sequence). V lost 8 bases, J lost 5 bases, and 21 bases lay in between. CDR3 amino acids: CATAMQVGGRETQYF. The CDR3 coding sequence is TGTGCCACCGCCATGCAGGTTGGGGGCCGGGAGACCCAGTACTTC.

This chain joins TRBV6-8 and TRBJ2-7, with a weak D call TRBD2 (8 bases). Germline V CDR1 and CDR2: MNHGY, SAAAGT. The V end was cut by 10 bases, the J end by 0 bases, with 16 bases between. The CDR3 contains 14 residues. Written as DNA, the CDR3 is TGTGCCATCAGGGGGACTAGAAACTCCTACGAGCAGTACTTC. This encodes CAIRGTRNSYEQYF.

About this clone: The junction shows a germline mismatch at one end, possibly a read error. The rearrangement links TRBV19 to TRBJ2-2; maybe TRBD2 (5 bases). The CDR3 is 14 residues long. Germline V gene data show CDR1 as LNHDA and CDR2 as SQIVND (reference sequence). The CDR3 coding sequence is TGTGCCAGTAGTGGCGGACTCTACACTGGGGAGCTGTTTTTT. Amino acid sequence: CASSGGLYTGELFF.

The chain carries TRBV7-1 and TRBJ2-6; perhaps TRBD1 as D (5 bases). TRBV7-1 belongs to the ORF category, with a function that is uncertain. V lost 5 bases and J 5 bases, leaving 22 bases between the germline ends. The CDR3 contains 18 residues. DNA of the CDR3: TGTGCCAGCAGCACTTTCCTACGAGGACAAAGTCGGGCCAACGTCCTGACTTTC. Translating gives CASSTFLRGQSRANVLTF.